This T cell receptor (beta chain) emerged from a study of T cell repertoires in cytomegalovirus infection. At the level of the study: Public TCR beta signature analysis indicated the presence of both CMV infection and matching HLA type.

With 4 bases clipped from V and 6 bases from J, the junction kept 4 bases outside the gene matches. The CDR3 runs 14 residues. Germline V gene data show CDR1 as MNHEY and CDR2 as SVGAGI. TCRdb passed the reads through MiXCR, listing each CDR3 protein once. Here the sample spans roughly 500,000 distinct CDR3 sequences, about 11% being singletons. This clonotype was counted at least ten times. V and J are TRBV6-5 and TRBJ1-2, with TRBD1 identical over 11 bases. The sequenced sample consisted of PBMCs. The receptor was derived from a human donor in good health (CMV status not recorded). Some clones in this sample may be carry-over from other donors' samples. The CDR3 region is CASSLDRGPNGYTF. The CDR3 DNA follows: TGTGCCAGCAGTTTGGACAGGGGGCCCAATGGCTACACCTTC.